This T cell receptor beta chain was found in a study of T cell responses to AZD1222 COVID-19 vaccine. Study-wide results and limits: The number of AZD1222 recipients seropositive at baseline was only 5 to 7. Researchers report vaccine-associated CD4 TCRs spanning spike, with dominance at 160-218 and 743-854.

In germline, CDR1 is SNHLY, CDR2 FYNNEI. The V gene lost 4 bases and the J gene lost 0 bases, with 12 bases spanning the gap. The CDR3 runs to 15 residues. The method was immunoSEQ multiplex PCR; TCRdb's version includes in-frame clones alone and lacks a portion of them. This table has approximately 89,000 clones, 90% appearing once. Pooling of second doses given at about 4 or about 12 weeks was done. This clone was found a few times. Its antigen is undetermined. The receptor comes from an adult who received the AZD1222 COVID-19 vaccine. This specimen consisted of peripheral blood, obtained 28 days after the second AZD1222 dose. The chain joins TRBV2 to TRBJ1-1; a weak D match, TRBD1 (5 bases). In nucleotides, the CDR3 is TGTGCCAGCAGTGGTCCAGGGTATTTGAACACTGAAGCTTTCTTT. As protein: CASSGPGYLNTEAFF.